This T cell receptor (beta chain) was captured in a study of T cell responses to AZD1222 COVID-19 vaccine. In the case of this clone: As yet, its antigen is unknown.

General study findings and limits: In all cases, repertoires were sampled only after the peak T cell response. Most donors were white British and more were female, and clonal diversity was possibly underestimated. Along spike, vaccine-associated CD4 TCRs were found throughout, with dominance at 160-218 and 743-854.

Per germline, CDR1 SGDLS and CDR2 YYNGEE. CDR3 length: 15 amino acids. The V and J ends lost 6 bases and 5 bases, in that order; junction bases with no gene match: 9. TCRdb keeps only in-frame clones here, not all; method: immunoSEQ multiplex PCR. The repertoire includes over 120,000 clones, about 92% of them detected once, and roughly 12% sits in the top ten. The receptor's source is an adult who had recovered from COVID-19. The starting material was peripheral blood, obtained after recovery from COVID-19. This chain links TRBV9 with TRBJ2-2, with TRBD2 identical over 8 bases. Here the CDR3 DNA reads TGTGCCAGCACCCCCGGGACTAGGCATACCGGGGAGCTGTTTTTT. It codes for CASTPGTRHTGELFF.